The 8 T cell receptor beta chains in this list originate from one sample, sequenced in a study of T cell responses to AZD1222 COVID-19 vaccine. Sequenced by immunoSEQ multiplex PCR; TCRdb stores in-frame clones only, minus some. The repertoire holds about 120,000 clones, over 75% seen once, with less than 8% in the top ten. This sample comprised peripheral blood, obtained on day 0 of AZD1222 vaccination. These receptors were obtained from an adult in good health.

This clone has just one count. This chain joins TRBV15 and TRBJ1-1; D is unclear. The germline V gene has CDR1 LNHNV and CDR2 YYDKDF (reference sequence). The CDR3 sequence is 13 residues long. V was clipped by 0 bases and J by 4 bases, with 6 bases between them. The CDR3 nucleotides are TGTGCCACCAGCAGAGATCCTGGCACTGAAGCTTTCTTT. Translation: CATSRDPGTEAFF.

Here the CDR3 reads CSASPAGTLYQPQHF. The CDR3 coding sequence is TGCAGTGCTAGTCCCGCCGGGACACTCTATCAGCCCCAGCATTTT. The V call is TRBV20-1, the J call TRBJ1-5, with D perhaps matching TRBD1 (6 bases). There are 15 residues in the CDR3. The V and J ends lost 3 bases and 5 bases respectively, with 17 bases between them. Germline CDR1 is DFQATT and CDR2 is SNEGSKA (reference sequence).

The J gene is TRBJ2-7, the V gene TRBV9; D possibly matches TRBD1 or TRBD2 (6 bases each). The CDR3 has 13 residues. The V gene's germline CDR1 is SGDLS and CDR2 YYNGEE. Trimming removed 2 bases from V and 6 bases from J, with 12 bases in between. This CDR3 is CASSVGGRSEQYF. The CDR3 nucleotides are TGTGCCAGCAGCGTTGGGGGGCGATCCGAGCAGTACTTC. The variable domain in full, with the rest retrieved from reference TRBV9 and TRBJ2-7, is DSGVTQTPKHLITATGQRVTLRCSPRSGDLSVYWYQQSLDQGLQFLIQYYNGEERAKGNILERFSAQQFPDLHSELNLSSLELGDSALYFCASSVGGRSEQYFGPGTRLTVT.

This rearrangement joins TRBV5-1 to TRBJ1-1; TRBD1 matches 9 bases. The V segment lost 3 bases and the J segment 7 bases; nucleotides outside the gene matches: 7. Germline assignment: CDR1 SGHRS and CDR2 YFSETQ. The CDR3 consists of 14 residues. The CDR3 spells CASSSYRDRVEAFF. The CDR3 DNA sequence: TGCGCCAGCAGCTCCTACCGGGACAGGGTTGAAGCTTTCTTT.

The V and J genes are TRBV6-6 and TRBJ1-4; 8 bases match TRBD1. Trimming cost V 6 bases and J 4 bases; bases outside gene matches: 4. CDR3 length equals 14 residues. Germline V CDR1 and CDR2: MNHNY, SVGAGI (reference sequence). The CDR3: CASSRQGLNEKLFF. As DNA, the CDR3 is TGTGCCAGCAGCAGACAGGGGCTTAATGAAAAACTGTTTTTT.

This CDR3 reads CSVAGSSEKLFF. The CDR3, as DNA: TGCAGCGTTGCCGGATCCTCTGAAAAACTGTTTTTT. The chain combines TRBV29-1 with TRBJ1-4; the D is unclear. The germline CDR1 and CDR2 sequences are SQVTM and ANQGSEA. V was cut by 4 bases and J by 7 bases, with 10 bases left in between. The CDR3 runs to 12 residues.

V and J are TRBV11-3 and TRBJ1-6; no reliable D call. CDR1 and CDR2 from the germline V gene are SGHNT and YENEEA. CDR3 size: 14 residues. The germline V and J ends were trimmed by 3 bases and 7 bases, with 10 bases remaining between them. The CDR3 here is CASSFRGQNSPLHF. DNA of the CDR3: TGTGCCAGCAGCTTCCGAGGGCAGAATTCACCCCTCCACTTT.

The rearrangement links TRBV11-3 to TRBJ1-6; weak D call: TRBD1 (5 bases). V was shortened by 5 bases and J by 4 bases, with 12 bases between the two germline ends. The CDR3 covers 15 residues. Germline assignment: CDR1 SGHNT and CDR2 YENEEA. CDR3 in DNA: TGTGCCAGCAGCGGGGGGGGACGGTATAATTCACCCCTCCACTTT. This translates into CASSGGGRYNSPLHF.